This T cell receptor beta chain was recovered during a study of cytomegalovirus exposure and HLA in healthy donors. Study outcomes and limitations: HLA alleles showed associations with some 17,000 TCR beta sequences in a later analysis, at a 0.05 false discovery rate. Many donors carried some public TCRs, although rarity characterized most TCR sequences.

Notes on this clone: Its specificity is unknown.

The PCR employed 60 Vbeta primers together with 13 Jbeta primers. The protocol was immunoSEQ multiplex PCR, while the TCRdb copy is restricted to in-frame clones and leaves out a portion. This sample's table has 90,000 to 150,000 clones. The sequenced sample consisted of PBMCs. The TCR was taken from a man aged 18 to 29 in good health and CMV-seronegative.

The CDR3 DNA sequence: TGTGCCAGCAGCAGGGACAGGGGGGAGACCCAGTACTTC. As protein: CASSRDRGETQYF. This chain connects TRBV7-2 to TRBJ2-5; TRBD1 agrees at 11 bases. CDR3 length equals 13 residues. Germline V gene lookup returns CDR1 SGHTA and CDR2 FQGNSA. Trimming at V came to 5 bases and at J to 5 bases, leaving 1 base not matched to a gene.